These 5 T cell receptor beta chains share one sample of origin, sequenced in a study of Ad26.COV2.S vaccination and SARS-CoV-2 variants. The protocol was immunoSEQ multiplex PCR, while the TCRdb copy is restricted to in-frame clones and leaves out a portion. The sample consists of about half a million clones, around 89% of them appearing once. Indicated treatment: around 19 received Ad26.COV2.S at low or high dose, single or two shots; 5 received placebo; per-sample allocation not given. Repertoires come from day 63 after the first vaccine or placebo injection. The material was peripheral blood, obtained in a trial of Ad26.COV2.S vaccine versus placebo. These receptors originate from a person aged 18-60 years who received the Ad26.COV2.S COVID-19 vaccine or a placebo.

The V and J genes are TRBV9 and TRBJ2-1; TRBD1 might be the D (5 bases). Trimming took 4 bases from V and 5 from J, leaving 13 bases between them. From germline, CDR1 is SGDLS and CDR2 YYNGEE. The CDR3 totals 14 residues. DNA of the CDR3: TGTGCCAGCAGCCCGTGGACGGACAACAATGAGCAGTTCTTC. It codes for CASSPWTDNNEQFF.

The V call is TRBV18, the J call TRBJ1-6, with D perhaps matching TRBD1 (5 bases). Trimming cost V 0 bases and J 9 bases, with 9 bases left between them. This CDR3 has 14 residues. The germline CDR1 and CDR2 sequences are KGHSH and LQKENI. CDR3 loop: CASSPPSGVSPLHF. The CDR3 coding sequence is TGTGCCAGCTCACCACCGTCGGGGGTTTCACCCCTCCACTTT.

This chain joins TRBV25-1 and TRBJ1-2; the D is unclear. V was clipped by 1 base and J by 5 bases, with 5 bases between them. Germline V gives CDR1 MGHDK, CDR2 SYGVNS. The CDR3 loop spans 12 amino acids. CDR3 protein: CASSESGYGYTF. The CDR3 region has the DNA TGTGCCAGCAGTGAATCCGGTTATGGCTACACCTTC.

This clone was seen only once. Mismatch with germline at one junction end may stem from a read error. The CDR3 DNA reads TGTGCTCGTGGTTTGGGAAGGGGGGGTTTTGGGGCCAACGTCCTGACTTTC. Its protein is CARGLGRGGFGANVLTF. J is TRBJ2-6 and V is TRBV12-5; tentative D call: TRBD2 (7 bases). Germline CDR1 reads LGHNT; CDR2 reads FRNRAP. CDR3 length: 17 residues.

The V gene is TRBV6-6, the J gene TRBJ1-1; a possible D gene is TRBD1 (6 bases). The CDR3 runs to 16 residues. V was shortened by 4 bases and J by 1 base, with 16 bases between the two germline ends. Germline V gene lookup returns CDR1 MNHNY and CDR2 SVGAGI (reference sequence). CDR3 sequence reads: CASSSRGTRANTEAFF. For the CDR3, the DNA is TGTGCCAGCAGTTCCAGAGGGACAAGGGCGAACACTGAAGCTTTCTTT.